Presented here are 17 T cell receptor beta chains from one specimen sequenced in a study of beta chain features in type 1 diabetes. The sequenced template was cDNA made from the entire isolated RNA. The method was immunoSEQ multiplex PCR; TCRdb's version includes in-frame clones alone and lacks a portion of them. Of about 40,000 clones listed, approximately 50% are singletons. Source material: central memory CD4+ T cells from blood. All receptors come from a woman aged 18-29 years in good health.

This chain connects TRBV27 to TRBJ1-1; D gene uncertain. Trimming left V 4 bases short and J 4 bases short, with 10 bases between. Germline V gene sequence: CDR1 MNHEY, CDR2 SMNVEV (reference sequence). This CDR3 has 13 residues. The CDR3 DNA is TGTGCCAGCAGTTCCCGGGGAGGCACTGAAGCTTTCTTT. Its protein product is CASSSRGGTEAFF.

This clone was observed a few times. V and J are TRBV4-2 and TRBJ2-7; a possible D gene is TRBD2 (5 bases). V was pared by 2 bases and J by 3 bases, with 17 bases between. The CDR3 covers 16 residues. From germline, CDR1 is LGHNA and CDR2 YNFKEQ. Here the CDR3 DNA reads TGTGCCAGCAGCCAACAGTTAGCAAGCGGACTCTACGAGCAGTACTTC. Its protein is CASSQQLASGLYEQYF.

This clone was detected only a few times. The V gene is TRBV19, the J gene TRBJ2-6; D unresolved. This CDR3 spans 15 amino acids. Germline V gene sequence: CDR1 LNHDA, CDR2 SQIVND (reference sequence). V shed 3 bases and J shed 0 bases, with 6 bases lying between them. The chain's CDR3 is CASSIRISGANVLTF. The CDR3 bases are TGTGCCAGTAGTATCAGGATCTCTGGGGCCAACGTCCTGACTTTC.

The chain links TRBV9 to TRBJ2-3; unclear D gene. CDR1 SGDLS and CDR2 YYNGEE come from the germline V gene. V was cut by 5 bases and J by 0 bases, with 7 bases left in between. CDR3 size: 13 residues. The CDR3 sequence: CASSETSTDTQYF. As DNA, the CDR3 is TGTGCCAGCAGTGAGACTAGCACAGATACGCAGTATTTT. Full variable domain (missing parts from reference TRBV9 and TRBJ2-3): DSGVTQTPKHLITATGQRVTLRCSPRSGDLSVYWYQQSLDQGLQFLIQYYNGEERAKGNILERFSAQQFPDLHSELNLSSLELGDSALYFCASSETSTDTQYFGPGTRLTVL.

The chain uses TRBV5-1 and TRBJ2-7; 9 nucleotides match TRBD2. Germline CDR1 is SGHRS and CDR2 is YFSETQ. V gave up 6 bases and J gave up 3 bases; unmatched junction bases: 7. The CDR3 covers 14 residues. CDR3 protein: CASTVTSGRYEQYF. CDR3 bases: TGCGCCAGCACCGTGACTAGCGGACGCTACGAGCAGTACTTC.

This clone was detected many times. The CDR3, as DNA: TGTGCCAGCAGCTCGCGGGGCAATCAGCCCCAGCATTTT. Protein sequence: CASSSRGNQPQHF. V and J are TRBV7-2 and TRBJ1-5; no reliable D call. Germline-derived CDR1 and CDR2 are SGHTA and FQGNSA. V shed 4 bases and J shed 2 bases, with 6 bases lying between them. The CDR3 spans 13 residues.

This chain connects TRBV7-2 to TRBJ2-2; D unresolved. V was cut by 4 bases and J by 8 bases, with 14 bases left in between. This CDR3 is built from 14 residues. Germline V gene data show CDR1 as SGHTA and CDR2 as FQGNSA. Here the CDR3 reads CASSSPFFRGELFF. Written as DNA, the CDR3 is TGTGCCAGCAGCTCACCATTCTTTCGGGGGGAGCTGTTTTTT.

This clone came up a few times. The V gene is TRBV9, the J gene TRBJ1-1; 8 bases are shared with TRBD1. The CDR3 spans 14 residues. V was clipped by 2 bases and J by 4 bases; unmatched bases: 4. In germline, CDR1 is SGDLS, CDR2 YYNGEE. In nucleotides, the CDR3 is TGTGCCAGCAGCGTCGGACAGGGTTCCACTGAAGCTTTCTTT. Encoded protein: CASSVGQGSTEAFF. The variable domain in full, completed from reference TRBV9 and TRBJ1-1, reads DSGVTQTPKHLITATGQRVTLRCSPRSGDLSVYWYQQSLDQGLQFLIQYYNGEERAKGNILERFSAQQFPDLHSELNLSSLELGDSALYFCASSVGQGSTEAFFGQGTRLTVV.

The CDR3 here is CASSLGLAGETQYF. The CDR3 nucleotides are TGTGCCAGCAGCTTGGGACTAGCCGGAGAGACCCAGTACTTC. The chain has TRBV5-6 and TRBJ2-5; TRBD2 agrees at 7 bases. With V trimmed by 0 bases and J by 4 bases, 3 bases remained unmatched. Germline CDR1 and CDR2: SGHDT and YYEEEE. The CDR3 covers 14 residues. The complete variable domain, with remaining parts taken from reference TRBV5-6 and TRBJ2-5, reads DAGVTQSPTHLIKTRGQQVTLRCSPKSGHDTVSWYQQALGQGPQFIFQYYEEEERQRGNFPDRFSGHQFPNYSSELNVNALLLGDSALYLCASSLGLAGETQYFGPGTRLLVL.

The chain is built from TRBV6-1 and TRBJ2-1; perhaps TRBD1 as D (5 bases). From germline, CDR1 is MNHNS and CDR2 SASEGT. The V end was cut by 7 bases, the J end by 7 bases, with 11 bases between. This CDR3 is 12 amino acids long. For the CDR3, the DNA is TGTGCCAGCAAAAAACAGGAGAATGAGCAGTTCTTC. Translated: CASKKQENEQFF.

The V call is TRBV2, the J call TRBJ2-5; TRBD1 matches 10 bases. Unmatched junction bases numbered 5, after V lost 6 bases and J lost 4 bases. Germline V gene sequence: CDR1 SNHLY, CDR2 FYNNEI. The CDR3 totals 14 residues. CDR3 DNA: TGTGCCAGCAGCCCTGACAGGGGGCGAGAGACCCAGTACTTC. Its protein product is CASSPDRGRETQYF.

A few counts support this clone. V gene TRBV2 combines with J gene TRBJ2-3; 8 bases are a match to TRBD2. Germline CDR1 and CDR2: SNHLY and FYNNEI. This CDR3 contains 14 residues. The junction had 6 bases not matched to a gene; V was cut back by 4 bases and J by 6 bases. DNA for the CDR3: TGTGCCAGCAGTGGAATAGCGGGGATGGATACGCAGTATTTT. It is translated as CASSGIAGMDTQYF.

This sequence joins TRBV7-9 and TRBJ1-5; the D gene is possibly TRBD1 (5 bases). This CDR3 is 16 amino acids long. The germline CDR1 and CDR2 sequences are SEHNR and FQNEAQ (reference sequence). V shed 1 base and J shed 4 bases, with 14 bases lying between them. The CDR3 bases are TGTGCCAGCAGCTTAGGGCAGGGCCAAAGGAATCAGCCCCAGCATTTT. This encodes CASSLGQGQRNQPQHF. Looking up the rest from reference TRBV7-9 and TRBJ1-5 gives the full variable domain: DTGVSQNPRHKITKRGQNVTFRCDPISEHNRLYWYRQTLGQGPEFLTYFQNEAQLEKSRLLSDRFSAERPKGSFSTLEIQRTEQGDSAMYLCASSLGQGQRNQPQHFGDGTRLSIL.

This chain links TRBV18 with TRBJ1-5; D unresolved. Germline V gene lookup returns CDR1 KGHSH and CDR2 LQKENI. The V end lost 3 bases, the J end lost 4 bases, and 7 bases lay between the germline ends. The CDR3 has 13 residues. Written as DNA, the CDR3 is TGTGCCAGCTCACCCCAGCGTAATCAGCCCCAGCATTTT. Residues: CASSPQRNQPQHF.

The chain has TRBV5-6 and TRBJ1-2; a weak D match, TRBD1 (6 bases). CDR3 length equals 13 residues. Germline V gene sequence: CDR1 SGHDT, CDR2 YYEEEE. Trimming stripped 5 bases from V and 3 bases from J, with 11 bases between. This chain's CDR3 is CASRVQGHYGYTF. The CDR3 coding sequence is TGTGCCAGCAGAGTCCAGGGGCACTATGGCTACACCTTC.

This chain links TRBV6-5 with TRBJ2-5, with 7 bases fitting TRBD1. Germline values: CDR1 MNHEY, CDR2 SVGAGI. Losses at the gene ends were 6 bases for V and 7 bases for J; bases not matched to a gene: 5. The CDR3 is 12 residues long. In DNA form, the CDR3 reads TGTGCCAGCAGGACAGGGCCAGGGACCCAGTACTTC. Amino acids: CASRTGPGTQYF.

This clone appeared many times. The rearrangement joins TRBV23-1 to TRBJ2-1, with D perhaps matching TRBD2 (6 bases). TRBV23-1 falls under the ORF class, with uncertain function. The CDR3 consists of 15 residues. V was pared by 0 bases and J by 1 base, with 7 bases between. The CDR3 DNA follows: TGCGCCAGCAGTCAATCCCGGGGGTCCTACAATGAGCAGTTCTTC. As protein: CASSQSRGSYNEQFF.